This T cell receptor (beta chain) was sequenced for a study of shared clonotypes between healthy human individuals. In the original workflow: With immunoSEQ giving junction-only sequences and no quality scores, filtering differed. TCRdb keeps only in-frame clones here, not all; method: immunoSEQ multiplex PCR. That table is the source of V, J and clone size, and D and trimming were worked out from the DNA. The sample includes 2 million to 3 million clones, approximately 93% seen only once; the top ten take about 0.39%. Germline V gene sequence: CDR1 SGHRS, CDR2 YFSETQ. The CDR3 covers 13 residues. V was shortened by 4 bases and J by 5 bases, with 12 bases between the two germline ends. In this sample, this clone turned up a few times.

The sequence derives from a man in his late teens or twenties in good health. Some clones in this sample may be carry-over from other donors' samples. The sequencing input was naive CD4+ T cells from PBMCs. Stated subset: CD45RA+ positively selected. This chain links TRBV5-1 with TRBJ1-1; D is uncertain. CDR3 bases: TGCGCCAGCAGCCAGGAGTCGGGAACTGAAGCTTTCTTT. Amino acids: CASSQESGTEAFF.